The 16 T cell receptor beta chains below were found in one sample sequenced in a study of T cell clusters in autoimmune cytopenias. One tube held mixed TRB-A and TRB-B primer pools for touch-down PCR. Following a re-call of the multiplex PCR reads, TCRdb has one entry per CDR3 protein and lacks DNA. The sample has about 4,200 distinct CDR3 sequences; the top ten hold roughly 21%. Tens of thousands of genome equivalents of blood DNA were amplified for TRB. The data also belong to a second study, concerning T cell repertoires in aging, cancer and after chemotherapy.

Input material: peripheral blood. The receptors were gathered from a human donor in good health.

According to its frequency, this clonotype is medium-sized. This chain's CDR3 is CASIKGGAREKLFF. The J gene is TRBJ1-4, the V gene TRBV6-6; the TCRdb D gene call, TRBD1, has no DNA to confirm it. The germline CDR1 and CDR2 sequences are MNHNY and SVGAGI (reference sequence). The CDR3 contains 14 residues.

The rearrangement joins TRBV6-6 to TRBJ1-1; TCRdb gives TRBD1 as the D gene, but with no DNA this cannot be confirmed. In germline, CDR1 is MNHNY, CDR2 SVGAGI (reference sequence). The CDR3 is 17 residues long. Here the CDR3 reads CASSYSIGPEMNTEAFF.

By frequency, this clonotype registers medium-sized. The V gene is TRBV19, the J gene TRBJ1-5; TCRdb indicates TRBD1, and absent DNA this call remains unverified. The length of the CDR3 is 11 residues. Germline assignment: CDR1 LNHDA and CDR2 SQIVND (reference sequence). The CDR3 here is CASSIGGPQHF. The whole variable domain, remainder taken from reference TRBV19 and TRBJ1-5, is DGGITQSPKYLFRKEGQNVTLSCEQNLNHDAMYWYRQDPGQGLRLIYYSQIVNDFQKGDIAEGYSVSREKKESFPLTVTSAQKNPTAFYLCASSIGGPQHFGDGTRLSIL.

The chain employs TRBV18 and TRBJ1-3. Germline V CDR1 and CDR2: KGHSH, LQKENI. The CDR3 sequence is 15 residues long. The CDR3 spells CASSWDRSSGNTIYF.

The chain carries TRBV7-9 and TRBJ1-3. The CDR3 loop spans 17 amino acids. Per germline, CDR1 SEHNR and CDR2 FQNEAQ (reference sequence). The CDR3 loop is CASSTPSWNFSGNTIYF.

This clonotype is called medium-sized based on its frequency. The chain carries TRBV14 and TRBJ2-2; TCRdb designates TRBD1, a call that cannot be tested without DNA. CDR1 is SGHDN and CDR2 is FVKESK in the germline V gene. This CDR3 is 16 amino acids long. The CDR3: CASSHFRGAGAGELFF.

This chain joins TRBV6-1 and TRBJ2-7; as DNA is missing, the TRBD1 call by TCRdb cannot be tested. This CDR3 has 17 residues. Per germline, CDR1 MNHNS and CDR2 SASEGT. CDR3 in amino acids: CASKEQFYGTDSYEQYF.

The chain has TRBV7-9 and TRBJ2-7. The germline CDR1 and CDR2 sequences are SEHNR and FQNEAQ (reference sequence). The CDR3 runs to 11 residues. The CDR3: CASSSSLEQYF.

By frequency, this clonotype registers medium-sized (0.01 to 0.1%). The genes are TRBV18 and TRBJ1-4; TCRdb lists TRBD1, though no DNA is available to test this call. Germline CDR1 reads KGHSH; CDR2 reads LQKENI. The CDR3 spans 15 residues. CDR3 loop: CASSPLQGNNEKLFF.

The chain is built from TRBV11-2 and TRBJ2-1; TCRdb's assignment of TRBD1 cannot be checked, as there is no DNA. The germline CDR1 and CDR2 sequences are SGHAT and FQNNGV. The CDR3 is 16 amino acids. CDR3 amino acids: CASSLGDGDPRNEQFF.

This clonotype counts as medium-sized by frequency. The CDR3 here is CASSIRGAKNIQYF. The chain links TRBV19 to TRBJ2-4. CDR3 length: 14 residues. CDR1 LNHDA and CDR2 SQIVND come from the germline V gene (reference sequence).

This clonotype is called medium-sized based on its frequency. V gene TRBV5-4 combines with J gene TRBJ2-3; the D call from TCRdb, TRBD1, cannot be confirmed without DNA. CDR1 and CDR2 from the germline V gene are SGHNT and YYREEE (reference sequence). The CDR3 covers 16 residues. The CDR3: CASSLPSGGSTDTQYF.

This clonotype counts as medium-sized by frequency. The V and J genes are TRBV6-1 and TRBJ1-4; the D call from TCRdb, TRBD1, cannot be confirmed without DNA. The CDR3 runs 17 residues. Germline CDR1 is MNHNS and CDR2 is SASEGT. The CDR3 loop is CASSGPNRGSTNEKLFF.

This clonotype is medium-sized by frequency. CDR3 protein: CASRLLGQNTGELFF. This rearrangement joins TRBV27 to TRBJ2-2; the D call of TRBD1 rests on TCRdb alone, since no DNA is present to check it. Per the germline V gene, CDR1 is MNHEY and CDR2 is SMNVEV (reference sequence). CDR3 length equals 15 residues.

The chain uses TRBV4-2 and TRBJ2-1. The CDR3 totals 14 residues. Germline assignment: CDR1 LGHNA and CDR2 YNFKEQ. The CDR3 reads CASSQDRAYNEQFF.

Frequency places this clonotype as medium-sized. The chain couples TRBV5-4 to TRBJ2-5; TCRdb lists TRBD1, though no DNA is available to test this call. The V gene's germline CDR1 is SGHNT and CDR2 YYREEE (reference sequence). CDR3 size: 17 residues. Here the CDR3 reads CASSPGGWTGAQETQYF.